This TCR beta chain is from a study of cytomegalovirus exposure and HLA in healthy donors. Comments on this clone: Its specificity is unknown.

It was with 60 Vbeta and 13 Jbeta primers that the PCR ran. Only in-frame clones appear in the TCRdb table, and some are missing; sequencing was by immunoSEQ multiplex PCR. The data show 80,000 to 95,000 clones, about three quarters seen once. The study, taken as a whole, reports: At a 0.05 false discovery rate, a later analysis found 15,000 to 20,000 TCR beta sequences to be associated with HLA alleles.

CDR3 length: 15 amino acids. With 5 bases removed from V and 1 base from J, the gap between germline ends came to 13 bases. Germline CDR1 reads SGHNT; CDR2 reads YYREEE (reference sequence). Material: PBMCs. The clonotype was recovered from a female donor in good health and CMV-seronegative. The V gene is TRBV5-4, the J gene TRBJ1-5; weak D call: TRBD1 (6 bases). The CDR3 sequence is CASSIQGVSNQPQHF. The CDR3 DNA reads TGTGCCAGCAGTATACAGGGCGTCAGCAATCAGCCCCAGCATTTT.